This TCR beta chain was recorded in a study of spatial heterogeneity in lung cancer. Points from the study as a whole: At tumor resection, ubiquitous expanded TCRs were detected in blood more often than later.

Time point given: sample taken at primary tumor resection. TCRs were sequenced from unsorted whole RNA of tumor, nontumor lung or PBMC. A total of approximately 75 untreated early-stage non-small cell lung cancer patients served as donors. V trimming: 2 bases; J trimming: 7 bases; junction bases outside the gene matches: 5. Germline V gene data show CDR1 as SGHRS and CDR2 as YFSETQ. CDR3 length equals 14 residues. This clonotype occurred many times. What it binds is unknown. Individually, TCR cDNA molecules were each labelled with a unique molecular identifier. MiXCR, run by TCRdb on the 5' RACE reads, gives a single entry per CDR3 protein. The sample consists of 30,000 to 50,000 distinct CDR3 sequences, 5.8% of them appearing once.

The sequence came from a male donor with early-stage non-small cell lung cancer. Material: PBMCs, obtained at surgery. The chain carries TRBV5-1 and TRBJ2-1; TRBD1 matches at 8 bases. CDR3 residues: CASSFPTGENEQFF. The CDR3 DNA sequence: TGCGCCAGCAGCTTCCCGACAGGGGAGAATGAGCAGTTCTTC. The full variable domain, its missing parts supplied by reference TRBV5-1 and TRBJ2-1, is KAGVTQTPRYLIKTRGQQVTLSCSPISGHRSVSWYQQTPGQGLQFLFEYFSETQRNKGNFPGRFSGRQFSNSRSEMNVSTLELGDSALYLCASSFPTGENEQFFGPGTRLTVL.